This T cell receptor (beta chain) was captured in a study of OX40 agonist ivuxolimab in advanced cancers. Study-wide context: From roughly 23 to 85 years was the age range, with a mean of roughly 64 years, and over 70% were male. Enrollees could have had prior anti-PD-1, anti-PD-L1 or anti-CTLA-4 therapy, which 30% to 50% had received.

V lost 3 bases and J 4 bases, leaving 10 bases between the germline ends. The V gene's germline CDR1 is SGHTS and CDR2 YDEGEE. The length of the CDR3 is 13 residues. Only in-frame clones appear in the TCRdb table, and some are missing; sequencing was by immunoSEQ multiplex PCR. The sample consists of around 63,000 clones, 70% to 80% of them appearing once. Notes on the study in general: Averaging showed that CD8+ T cells had more expanded clones than CD4+ did. At 0.1 to 3.0 mg/kg, CD4+ and CD8+ blood T cells expanded clonally by week 6.

On this clone itself: The target antigen is unknown.

The chain is built from TRBV5-8 and TRBJ1-1, with unresolved D. Sequenced material: CD4+ or CD8+ T cells sorted from blood, taken in a trial of the OX40 agonist ivuxolimab. The TCR originated in an adult with an advanced solid tumor such as melanoma, head and neck, liver or kidney cancer. The CDR3 protein is CASSSREGTEAFF. In nucleotides, the CDR3 is TGTGCCAGCAGCTCCCGTGAGGGCACTGAAGCTTTCTTT.